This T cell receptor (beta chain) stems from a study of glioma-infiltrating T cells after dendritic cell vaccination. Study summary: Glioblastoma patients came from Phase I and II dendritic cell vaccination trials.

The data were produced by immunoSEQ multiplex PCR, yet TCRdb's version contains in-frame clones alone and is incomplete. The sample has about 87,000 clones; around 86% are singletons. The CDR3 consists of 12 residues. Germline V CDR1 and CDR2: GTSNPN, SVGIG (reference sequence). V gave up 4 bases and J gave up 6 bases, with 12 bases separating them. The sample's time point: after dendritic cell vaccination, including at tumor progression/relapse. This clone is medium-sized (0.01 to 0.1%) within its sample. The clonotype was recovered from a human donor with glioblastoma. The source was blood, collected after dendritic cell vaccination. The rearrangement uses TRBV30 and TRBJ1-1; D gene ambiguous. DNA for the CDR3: TGTGCCTGGAAAATTCCGGGGTCTGAAGCTTTCTTT. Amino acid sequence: CAWKIPGSEAFF.